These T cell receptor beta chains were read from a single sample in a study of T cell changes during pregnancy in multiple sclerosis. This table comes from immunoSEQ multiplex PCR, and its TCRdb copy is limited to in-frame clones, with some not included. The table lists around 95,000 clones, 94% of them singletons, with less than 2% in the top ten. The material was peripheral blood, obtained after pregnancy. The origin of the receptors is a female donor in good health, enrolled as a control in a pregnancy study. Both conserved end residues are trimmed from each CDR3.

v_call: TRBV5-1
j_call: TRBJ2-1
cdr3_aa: ASSYTSGSYEQF

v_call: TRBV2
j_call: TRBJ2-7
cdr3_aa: TTQQEISYEQY

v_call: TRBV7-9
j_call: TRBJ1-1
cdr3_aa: ASSRGGVDTEAF

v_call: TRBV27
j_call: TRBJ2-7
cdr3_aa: ASSQPGQASYEQY

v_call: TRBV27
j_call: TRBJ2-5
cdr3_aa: PTGGPKKTQY

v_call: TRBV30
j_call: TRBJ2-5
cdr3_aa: AWSRTGGEETQY

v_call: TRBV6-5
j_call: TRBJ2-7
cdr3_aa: ASSSGTGGSYEQY

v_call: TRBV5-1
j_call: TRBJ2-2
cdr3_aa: ASSSASGDTGELF

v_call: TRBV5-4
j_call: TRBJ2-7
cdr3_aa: ASSRSGSRNEQY

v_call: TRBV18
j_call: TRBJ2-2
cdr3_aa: ASSLFSSANTGELF

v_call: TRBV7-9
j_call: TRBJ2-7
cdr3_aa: ASSSRSGEIGEQY

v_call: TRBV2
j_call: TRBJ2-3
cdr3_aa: ASKPRQNTDTQY

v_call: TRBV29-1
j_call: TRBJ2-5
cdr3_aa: SVMTGGNEETQY

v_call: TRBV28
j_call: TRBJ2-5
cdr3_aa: ASSYVRGLQETQY

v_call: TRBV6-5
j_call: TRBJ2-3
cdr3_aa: ASSPGQNLTDTQY

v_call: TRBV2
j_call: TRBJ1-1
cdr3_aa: ASSVGQGNTEAF

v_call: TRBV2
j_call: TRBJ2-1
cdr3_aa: ASSEPGVNEQF

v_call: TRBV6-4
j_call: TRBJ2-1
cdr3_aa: ASREPRVAPTGEQF

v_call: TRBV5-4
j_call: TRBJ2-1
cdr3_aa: ASSLATGLSYNEQF

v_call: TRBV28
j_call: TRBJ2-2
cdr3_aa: ASRTPRGELF

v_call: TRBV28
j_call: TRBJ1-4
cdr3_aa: ASRPQPGTGIEKLF

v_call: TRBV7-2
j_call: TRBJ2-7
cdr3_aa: ASSLGTSGTHEQY

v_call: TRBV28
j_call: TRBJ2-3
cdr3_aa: ASSFAAGTSADTQY

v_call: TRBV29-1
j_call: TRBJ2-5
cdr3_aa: SVEGGTGIHETQY

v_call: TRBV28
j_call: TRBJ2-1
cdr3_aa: ASYSPGGNEQF

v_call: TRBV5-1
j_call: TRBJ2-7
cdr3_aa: ASSFRPRGLSEQY

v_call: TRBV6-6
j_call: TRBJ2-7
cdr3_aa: ASSYSGRGWPEQY

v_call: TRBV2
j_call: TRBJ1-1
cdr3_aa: ASSGLRGEAEAF

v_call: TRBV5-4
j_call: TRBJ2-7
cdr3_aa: ASSFSGEQY

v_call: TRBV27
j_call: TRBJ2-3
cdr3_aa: ASSFDGRTDTQY

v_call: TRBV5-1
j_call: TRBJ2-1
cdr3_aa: ASRAGGPFNEQF

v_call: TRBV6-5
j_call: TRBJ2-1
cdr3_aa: ASRTGTDNEQF

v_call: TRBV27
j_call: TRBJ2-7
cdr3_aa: ASSLSLGTGGYEQY

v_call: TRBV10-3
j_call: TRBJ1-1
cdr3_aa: AISFLEDTEAF

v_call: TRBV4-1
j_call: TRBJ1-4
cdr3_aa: ASSLFEDGDQLF

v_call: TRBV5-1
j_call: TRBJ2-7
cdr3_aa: ASSLGSAYEQY

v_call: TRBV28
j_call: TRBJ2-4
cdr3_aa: ASRGGQVSIAKNIQY

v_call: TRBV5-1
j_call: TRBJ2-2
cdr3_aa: ASSLAGGIGELF

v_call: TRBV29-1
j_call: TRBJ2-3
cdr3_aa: SATTGATDTQY

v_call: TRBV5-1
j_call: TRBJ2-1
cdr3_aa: ASSPGLGNEQF

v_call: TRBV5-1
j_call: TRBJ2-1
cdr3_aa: ASRGTSRVHEQF

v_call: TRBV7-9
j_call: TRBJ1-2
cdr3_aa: ASSLAGGQPGGYT

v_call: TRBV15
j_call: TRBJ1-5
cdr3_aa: ATSRDTDNQPQH

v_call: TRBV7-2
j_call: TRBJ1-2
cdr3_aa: ASSRRQVGGYT

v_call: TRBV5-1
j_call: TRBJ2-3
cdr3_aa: ASNSGQGRIDTQY

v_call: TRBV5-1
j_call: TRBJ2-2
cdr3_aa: ASSSQGLKNTGELF

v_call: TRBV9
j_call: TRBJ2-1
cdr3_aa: ASSATYNEQF

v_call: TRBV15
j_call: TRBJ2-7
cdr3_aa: ATSKEENLQY

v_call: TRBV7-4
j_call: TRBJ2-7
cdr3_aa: ASSPQTGTYEQY

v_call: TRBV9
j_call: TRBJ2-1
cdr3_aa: ASSVLTGRDYNEQF

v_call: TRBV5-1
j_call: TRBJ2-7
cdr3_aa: ASSLDPGGPDEQY

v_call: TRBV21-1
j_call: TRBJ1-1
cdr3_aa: ASSPSNRYDLNTEAF

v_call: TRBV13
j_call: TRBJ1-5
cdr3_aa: ASSRTGGNQPQH

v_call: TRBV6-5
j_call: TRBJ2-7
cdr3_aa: ASSQGSTGYEQY

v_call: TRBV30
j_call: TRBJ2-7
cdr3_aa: ALTDRTYEQY

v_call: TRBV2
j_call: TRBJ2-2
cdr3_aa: ASSVMAANTGELF

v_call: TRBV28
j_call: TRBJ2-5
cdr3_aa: ASSRPIAGEETQY